This T cell receptor beta chain was profiled in a study of T cell responses to AZD1222 COVID-19 vaccine. Study conclusions and caveats: Unmutated regions of variants are reportedly targeted by nearly half of spike-specific TCRs. Most donors were white British and more were female, and clonal diversity was possibly underestimated.

A note on this clone: Its target is not known.

Sequencing used immunoSEQ multiplex PCR; TCRdb keeps in-frame clones, though not all of them. The repertoire holds 95,000 to 150,000 clones, with around nine tenths as singletons. Sequenced material: peripheral blood, taken on day 0 of AZD1222 vaccination. The clonotype comes from an adult in good health.

The CDR3 reads CASSPGQNTDTQYF. The CDR3 DNA follows: TGTGCCAGCAGTCCGGGACAGAACACAGATACGCAGTATTTT. This chain joins TRBV6-4 and TRBJ2-3; 7 bases match TRBD1. The CDR3 length is 14 residues. The V segment lost 5 bases and the J segment 2 bases; nucleotides outside the gene matches: 4. Germline loops: CDR1 MRHNA, CDR2 SNTAGT.